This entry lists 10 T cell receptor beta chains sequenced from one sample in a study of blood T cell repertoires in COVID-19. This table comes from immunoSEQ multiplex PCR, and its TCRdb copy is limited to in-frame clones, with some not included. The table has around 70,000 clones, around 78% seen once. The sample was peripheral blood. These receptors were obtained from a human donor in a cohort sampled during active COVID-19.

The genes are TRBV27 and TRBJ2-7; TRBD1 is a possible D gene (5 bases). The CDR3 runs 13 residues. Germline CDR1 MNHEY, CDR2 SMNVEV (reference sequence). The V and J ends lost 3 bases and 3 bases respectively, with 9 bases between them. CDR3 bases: TGTGCCAGCAGTTTCCAGGGAAACTACGAGCAGTACTTC. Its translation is CASSFQGNYEQYF.

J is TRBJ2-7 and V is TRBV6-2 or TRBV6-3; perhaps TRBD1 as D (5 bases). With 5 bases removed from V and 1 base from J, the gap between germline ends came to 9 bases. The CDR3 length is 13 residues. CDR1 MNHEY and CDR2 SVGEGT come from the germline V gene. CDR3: CASSPGISYEQYF. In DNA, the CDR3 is TGTGCCAGCAGTCCAGGGATTTCCTACGAGCAGTACTTC.

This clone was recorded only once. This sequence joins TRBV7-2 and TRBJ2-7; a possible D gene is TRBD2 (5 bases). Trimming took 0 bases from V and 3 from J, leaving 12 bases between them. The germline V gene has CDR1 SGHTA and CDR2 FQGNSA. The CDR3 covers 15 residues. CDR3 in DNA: TGTGCCAGCAGCTTAGCGAGGGAGCCCCACTACGAGCAGTACTTC. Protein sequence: CASSLAREPHYEQYF.

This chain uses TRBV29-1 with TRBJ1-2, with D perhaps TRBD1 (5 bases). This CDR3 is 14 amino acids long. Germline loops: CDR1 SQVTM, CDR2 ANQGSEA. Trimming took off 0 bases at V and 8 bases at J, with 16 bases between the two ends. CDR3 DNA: TGCAGCGTTGAAGAAGGGGCGGTGGTTGGGGGCTACACCTTC. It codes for CSVEEGAVVGGYTF. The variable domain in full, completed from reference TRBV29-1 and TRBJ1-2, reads SAVISQKPSRDICQRGTSLTIQCQVDSQVTMMFWYRQQPGQSLTLIATANQGSEATYESGFVIDKFPISRPNLTFSTLTVSNMSPEDSSIYLCSVEEGAVVGGYTFGSGTRLTVV.

The CDR3 is CASSLRLAGGYEQFF. CDR3 coding DNA: TGTGCCAGCAGCTTGAGACTAGCGGGAGGGTATGAGCAGTTCTTC. The chain has TRBV5-4 and TRBJ2-1; TRBD2 aligns across 14 bases. The CDR3 loop spans 15 amino acids. Germline CDR1 is SGHNT and CDR2 is YYREEE (reference sequence). V shed 1 base, J shed 8 bases, and the junction held 2 bases outside the gene matches.

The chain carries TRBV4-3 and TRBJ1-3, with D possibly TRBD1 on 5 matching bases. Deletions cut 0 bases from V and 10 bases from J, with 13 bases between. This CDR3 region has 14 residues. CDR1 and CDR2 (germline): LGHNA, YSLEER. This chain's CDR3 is CASSQDGGRGTIYF. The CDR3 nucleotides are TGCGCCAGCAGCCAAGACGGGGGGAGAGGGACCATATATTTT.

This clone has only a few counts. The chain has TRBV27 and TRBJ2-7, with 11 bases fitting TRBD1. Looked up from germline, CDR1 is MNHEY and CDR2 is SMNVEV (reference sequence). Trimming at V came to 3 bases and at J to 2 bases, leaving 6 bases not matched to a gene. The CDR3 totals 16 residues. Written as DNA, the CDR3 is TGTGCCAGCAGTTTCCGACCGGGACAGGGGGCCTACGAGCAGTACTTC. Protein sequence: CASSFRPGQGAYEQYF.

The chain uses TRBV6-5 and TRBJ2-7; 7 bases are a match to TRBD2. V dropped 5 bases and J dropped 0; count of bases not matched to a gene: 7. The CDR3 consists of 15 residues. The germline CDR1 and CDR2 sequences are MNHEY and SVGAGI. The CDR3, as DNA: TGTGCCAGCAGTAAAAGCGGGGACGTCTCCTACGAGCAGTACTTC. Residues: CASSKSGDVSYEQYF.

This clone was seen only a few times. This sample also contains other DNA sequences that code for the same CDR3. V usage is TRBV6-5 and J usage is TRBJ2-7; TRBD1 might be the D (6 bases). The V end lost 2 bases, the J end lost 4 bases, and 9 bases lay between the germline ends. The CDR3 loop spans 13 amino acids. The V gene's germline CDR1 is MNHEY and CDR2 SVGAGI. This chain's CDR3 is CASSYRGSYEQYF. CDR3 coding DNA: TGTGCCAGCAGTTACAGGGGGAGTTACGAGCAGTACTTC.

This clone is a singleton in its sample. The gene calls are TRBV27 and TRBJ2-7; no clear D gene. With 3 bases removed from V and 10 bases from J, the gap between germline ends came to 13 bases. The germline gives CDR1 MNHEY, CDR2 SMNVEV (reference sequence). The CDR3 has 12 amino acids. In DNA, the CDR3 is TGTGCCAGCAGTTTTGGCGGATCGGGTCAGTACTTC. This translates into CASSFGGSGQYF.